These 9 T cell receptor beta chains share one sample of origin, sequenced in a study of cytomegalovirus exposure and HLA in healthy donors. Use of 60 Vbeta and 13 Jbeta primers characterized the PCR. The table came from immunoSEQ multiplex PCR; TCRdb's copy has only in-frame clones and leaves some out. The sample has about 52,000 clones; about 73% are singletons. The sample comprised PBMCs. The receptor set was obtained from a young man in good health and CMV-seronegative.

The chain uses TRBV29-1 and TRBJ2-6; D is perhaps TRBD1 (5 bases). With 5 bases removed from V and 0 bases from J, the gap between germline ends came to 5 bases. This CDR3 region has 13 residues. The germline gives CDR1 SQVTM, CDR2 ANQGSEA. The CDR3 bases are TGCAGCGTTCAGGGCTCTGGGGCCAACGTCCTGACTTTC. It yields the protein CSVQGSGANVLTF. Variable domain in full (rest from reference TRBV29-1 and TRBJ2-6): SAVISQKPSRDICQRGTSLTIQCQVDSQVTMMFWYRQQPGQSLTLIATANQGSEATYESGFVIDKFPISRPNLTFSTLTVSNMSPEDSSIYLCSVQGSGANVLTFGAGSRLTVL.

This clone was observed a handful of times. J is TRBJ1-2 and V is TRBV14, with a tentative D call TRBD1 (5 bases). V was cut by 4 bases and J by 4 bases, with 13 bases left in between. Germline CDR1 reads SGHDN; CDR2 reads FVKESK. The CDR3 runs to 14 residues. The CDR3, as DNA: TGTGCCAGCAGCCGATTCGGGGGTGGCTATGGCTACACCTTC. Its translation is CASSRFGGGYGYTF.

The CDR3, as DNA: TGTGCCAGCAGTCGACAAGGAACAATGAACACTGAAGCTTTCTTT. It encodes CASSRQGTMNTEAFF. This chain links TRBV6-6 with TRBJ1-1, with D unresolved. The CDR3 is 15 amino acids. V lost 5 bases and J 0 bases, leaving 13 bases between the germline ends. The germline CDR1 and CDR2 sequences are MNHNY and SVGAGI (reference sequence).

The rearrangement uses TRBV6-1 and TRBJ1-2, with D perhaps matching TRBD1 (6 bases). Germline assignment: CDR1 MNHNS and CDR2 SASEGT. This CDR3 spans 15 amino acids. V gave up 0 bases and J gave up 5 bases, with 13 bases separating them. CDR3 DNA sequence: TGTGCCAGCAGTGAAGCGGGGGCCGATCGGTATGGCTACACCTTC. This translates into CASSEAGADRYGYTF.

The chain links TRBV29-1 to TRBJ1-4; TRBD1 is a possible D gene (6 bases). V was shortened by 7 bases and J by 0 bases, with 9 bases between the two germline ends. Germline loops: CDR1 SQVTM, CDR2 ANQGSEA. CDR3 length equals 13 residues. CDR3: CSGGGTTNEKLFF. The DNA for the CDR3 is TGCAGCGGAGGGGGAACAACTAATGAAAAACTGTTTTTT.

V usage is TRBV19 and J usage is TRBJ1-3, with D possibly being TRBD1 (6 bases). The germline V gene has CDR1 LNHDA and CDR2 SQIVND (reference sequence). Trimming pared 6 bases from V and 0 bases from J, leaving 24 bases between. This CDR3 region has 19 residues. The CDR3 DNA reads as TGTGCCAGTAGCCCGATACGGACAGTAGACTTTTCCTCTGGAAACACCATATATTTT. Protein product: CASSPIRTVDFSSGNTIYF.

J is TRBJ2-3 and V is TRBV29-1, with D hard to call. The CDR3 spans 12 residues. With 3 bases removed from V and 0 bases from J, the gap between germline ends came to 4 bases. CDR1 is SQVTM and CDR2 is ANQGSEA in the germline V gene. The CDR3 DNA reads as TGCAGCGTTGAGGCTAGCACAGATACGCAGTATTTT. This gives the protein CSVEASTDTQYF.

The CDR3 DNA reads TGTGCCATCAGGGGCGGGCCTTTAAACACCATATATTTT. Translating gives CAIRGGPLNTIYF. V is TRBV10-3 and J is TRBJ1-3; no firm D call. The germline CDR1 and CDR2 sequences are ENHRY and SYGVKD. This CDR3 region has 13 residues. Deletions cut 6 bases from V and 6 bases from J, with 12 bases between.

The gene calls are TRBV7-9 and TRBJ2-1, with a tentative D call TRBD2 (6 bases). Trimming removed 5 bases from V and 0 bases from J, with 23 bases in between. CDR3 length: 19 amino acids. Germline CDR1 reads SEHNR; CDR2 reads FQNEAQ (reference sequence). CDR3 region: CASSRYSGLRISSYNEQFF. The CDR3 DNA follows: TGTGCCAGCAGCCGATATAGCGGACTCCGTATCAGCTCCTACAATGAGCAGTTCTTC.